Listed below are T cell receptor beta chains from one sample, sequenced in a study of T cell changes during pregnancy in multiple sclerosis. The repertoire was sequenced with immunoSEQ multiplex PCR; TCRdb's copy has only in-frame clones and lacks some. There are roughly 89,000 clones in the sample; 94% occur only once, and 1.5% to 2% lies in the top ten. Sequenced here: peripheral blood, sampled after pregnancy. Receptor source: a female donor in good health, enrolled as a control in a pregnancy study. CDR3s include the opening cysteine and the closing phenylalanine or tryptophan. Fields, in order: clone size, D gene, J gene, V gene, CDR3 DNA, CDR3 protein. The D gene is left open where the match is weak. Rows may omit the clone size; those that give it use once, few, many or a size class.

>NA|TRBD2|TRBJ2-3|TRBV28
TGTGCCAGCAGTTTTGGACTAGCGGGAGGGTCAGATACGCAGTATTTT
CASSFGLAGGSDTQYF
>NA|NA|TRBJ2-1|TRBV15
TGTGCCACCAGCAGAGACCCCTTAAATGAGCAGTTCTTC
CATSRDPLNEQFF
>NA|TRBD2|TRBJ2-3|TRBV2
TGTGCCAGCAGCCCGGGACTAGCGGGAGGGGAAAGGGCCGGAAATACGCAGTATTTT
CASSPGLAGGERAGNTQYF
>NA|NA|TRBJ1-5|TRBV5-6
TGTGCCAGCAGCGGAAACAGTGATCAGCCCCAGCATTTT
CASSGNSDQPQHF
>NA|NA|TRBJ1-1|TRBV6-5
TGTGCCAGCAGACTACAGGGTCTCAGTAATGAAGCTTTCTTT
CASRLQGLSNEAFF
>NA|NA|TRBJ2-1|TRBV27
TGTGCCAGCACTTGGGCGGGCCCCTACAATGAGCAGTTCTTC
CASTWAGPYNEQFF
>NA|TRBD1|TRBJ1-1|TRBV5-4
TGTGCCAGCAGCCCCCGGGACAGGGGAAGAAGCACTGAAGCTTTCTTT
CASSPRDRGRSTEAFF
>NA|TRBD2|TRBJ2-1|TRBV27
TGTGCCAGCAGTTTACGGGGGGACAATGAGCAGTTCTTC
CASSLRGDNEQFF
>NA|TRBD2|TRBJ2-5|TRBV11-3
TGTGCCAGCAGCCCCGGGGGGGATCCTCAAGAGACCCAGTACTTC
CASSPGGDPQETQYF
>NA|NA|TRBJ2-3|TRBV7-2
TGTGCCAGCAGCTTAGGGGGAGGAGAAGATACGCAGTATTTT
CASSLGGGEDTQYF
>NA|TRBD2|TRBJ2-3|TRBV5-1
TGCGCCAGCAGCCCCGGGACTAGCGGGAGTAGGACAGATACGCAGTATTTT
CASSPGTSGSRTDTQYF
>once|NA|TRBJ2-1|TRBV5-1
TGCGCCAGCAGCTTAGGGGTAATTTCCTACAATGAGCAGTTCTTC
CASSLGVISYNEQFF
>NA|NA|TRBJ1-5|TRBV19
TGTGCCAGCCGGAGGGAAAATCAGCCCCAGCATTTT
CASRRENQPQHF
>once|NA|TRBJ1-5|TRBV6-1
TGTGCCAGCAGTGAAGTCGGTAGCAATCAGCCCCAGCATTTT
CASSEVGSNQPQHF
>NA|NA|TRBJ2-7|TRBV11-2
TGTGCCAGCAGCCCAGGGCCGGTCTACGAGCAGTACTTC
CASSPGPVYEQYF
>NA|NA|TRBJ2-7|TRBV10-2
TGCGCCAGCAGTGAGACAGCCTATCCCTACGAGCAGTACTTC
CASSETAYPYEQYF
>NA|TRBD1|TRBJ1-1|TRBV6-5
TGTGCCAGCAGGACAGGGGGAATTACTGAAGCTTTCTTT
CASRTGGITEAFF
>NA|NA|TRBJ2-7|TRBV5-6
TGTGCCAGCAGCCCCTCCCTGCGCCCCGTCGAGCAGTACTTC
CASSPSLRPVEQYF
>NA|NA|TRBJ2-7|TRBV4-1
TGCGCCAGCAGCCATACTTCCTCCTACGAGCAGTACTTC
CASSHTSSYEQYF
>NA|NA|TRBJ2-3|TRBV28
TGTGCCAGCAGTTCCCCAGGGGCCAGCACAGATACGCAGTATTTT
CASSSPGASTDTQYF
>NA|NA|TRBJ2-5|TRBV28
TGTGCCAGCAGTTCCGGGAACAGGGCACAAGAGACCCAGTACTTC
CASSSGNRAQETQYF
>few|NA|TRBJ1-5|TRBV4-1
TGCGCCAGCAGCCAAAACCCCAGGGTAGGGCAGCCCCAGCATTTT
CASSQNPRVGQPQHF
>few|NA|TRBJ1-1|TRBV5-4
TGTGCCAGCAGCCCCAGACAGAACACTGAAGCTTTCTTT
CASSPRQNTEAFF
>once|NA|TRBJ2-7|TRBV2
TGTGCCAGCAGTGATAGCACCGGGAGATACGAGCAGTACTTC
CASSDSTGRYEQYF
>once|NA|TRBJ2-7|TRBV6-6
TGTGCCAGCAGTTCCTCCGCCTACGAGCAGTACTTC
CASSSSAYEQYF
>NA|NA|TRBJ1-4|TRBV28
TGTGCCAGCAGTTTACCGGGAACTAATGAAAAACTGTTTTTT
CASSLPGTNEKLFF
>NA|NA|TRBJ2-7|TRBV9
TGTGCCAGCAGCGGACTCCTAGGGGGGGGCGAGCAGTACTTC
CASSGLLGGGEQYF
>NA|NA|TRBJ1-2|TRBV12-2
TGTGCAAGTCGCTGGAGGGGCTATGGCTACACCTTC
CASRWRGYGYTF
>NA|NA|TRBJ2-7|TRBV5-1
TGCGCCAGCAGCGCGGGCTCCTACGAGCAGTACTTC
CASSAGSYEQYF
>few|TRBD1|TRBJ1-1|TRBV4-1
TGCGCCAGCAGCCAAGATCGGGACAGGGTCACTGAAGCTTTCTTT
CASSQDRDRVTEAFF
>NA|TRBD1|TRBJ1-1|TRBV5-1
TGCGCCAGCAGCACACAGGGGCCTTCGAACACTGAAGCTTTCTTT
CASSTQGPSNTEAFF
>NA|TRBD1|TRBJ2-7|TRBV7-9
TGTGCCAGCAGCAATAGACAGGGTACCTACGAGCAGTACTTC
CASSNRQGTYEQYF
>NA|NA|TRBJ2-7|TRBV21-1
TGTGCCAGCAGCGTATCCGGGACAGTCTACGAGCAGTACTTC
CASSVSGTVYEQYF
>NA|NA|TRBJ2-1|TRBV5-1
TGCGCCAGCAGCCAGGGCTATGAGCAGTTCTTC
CASSQGYEQFF
>NA|NA|TRBJ2-5|TRBV4-1
TGCGCCAGCAGCTGGACCGGGAGCGGTGGGGGGACCCAGTACTTC
CASSWTGSGGGTQYF
>NA|TRBD1|TRBJ2-7|TRBV15
TGTGCCACCAGCGGAGACAGGGAAGAGCAGTACTTC
CATSGDREEQYF
>NA|NA|TRBJ2-2|TRBV28
TGTGCCAGCAGTTTCTCTGGCGGCACCGGGGAGCTGTTTTTT
CASSFSGGTGELFF
>NA|TRBD2|TRBJ2-7|TRBV29-1
TGCAGCGTTGAAGGCGGGAGGGACGCCTACGAGCAGTACTTC
CSVEGGRDAYEQYF
>NA|NA|TRBJ2-7|TRBV7-9
TGTGCCAGCAGCTCACCAGGAAACTACGAGCAGTACTTC
CASSSPGNYEQYF
>NA|TRBD1|TRBJ1-4|TRBV28
TGTGCCAGCAGTTTATCAGGGGGTGATGAAAAACTGTTTTTT
CASSLSGGDEKLFF
>NA|NA|TRBJ1-5|TRBV21-1
TGTGCCAGCAGCAATCAGGGCCAGCCCCAGCATTTT
CASSNQGQPQHF
>medium-sized|NA|TRBJ2-3|TRBV25-1
TGTGCCAGCAGTGGTCGCGATAGCACAGATACGCAGTATTTT
CASSGRDSTDTQYF
>NA|TRBD1|TRBJ2-7|TRBV29-1
TGCAGCGTTGAATTCTGGGACAGCTACGAGCAGTACTTC
CSVEFWDSYEQYF
>NA|TRBD1|TRBJ2-7|TRBV19
TGTGCCAGTAGTCCGACAGGGGCCTACGAGCAGTACTTC
CASSPTGAYEQYF
>NA|NA|TRBJ2-3|TRBV11-2
TGTGCCAGCAGCTTAGAGAAGGAGGGGAGATTTAGTAGGACGCAGTATTTT
CASSLEKEGRFSRTQYF
>once|TRBD2|TRBJ2-2|TRBV2
TGTGCCAGCAGTGACCTCAATAGCGGGATATGGACCGGGGAGCTGTTTTTT
CASSDLNSGIWTGELFF
>NA|TRBD2|TRBJ2-7|TRBV19
TGTGCCAGTAGTTCATCTAGCGGGCCCTCCTACGAGCAGTACTTC
CASSSSSGPSYEQYF
>NA|NA|TRBJ2-1|TRBV7-6
TGTGCCAGCAGCTGGAGGGCCGGATACAATGAGCAGTTCTTC
CASSWRAGYNEQFF
>NA|TRBD1|TRBJ2-5|TRBV5-1
TGCGCCAGCAGCATGAGCCCGAACAGGGGACGAGAAGAGACCCAGTACTTC
CASSMSPNRGREETQYF